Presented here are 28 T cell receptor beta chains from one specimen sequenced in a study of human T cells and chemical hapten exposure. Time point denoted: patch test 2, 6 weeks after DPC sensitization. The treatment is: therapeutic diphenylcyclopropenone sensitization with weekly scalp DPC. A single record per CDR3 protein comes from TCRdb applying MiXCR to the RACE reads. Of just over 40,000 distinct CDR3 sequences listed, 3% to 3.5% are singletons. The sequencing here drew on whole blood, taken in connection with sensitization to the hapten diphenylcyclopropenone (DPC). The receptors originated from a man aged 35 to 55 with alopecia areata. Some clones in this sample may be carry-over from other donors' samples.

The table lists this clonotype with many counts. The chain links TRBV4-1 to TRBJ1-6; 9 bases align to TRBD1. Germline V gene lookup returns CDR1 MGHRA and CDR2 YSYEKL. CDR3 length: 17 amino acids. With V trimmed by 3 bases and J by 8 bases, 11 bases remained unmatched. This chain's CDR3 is CASSQSVGQGRYSPLHF. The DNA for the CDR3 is TGCGCCAGCAGCCAGTCAGTGGGACAGGGACGTTATTCACCCCTCCACTTT.

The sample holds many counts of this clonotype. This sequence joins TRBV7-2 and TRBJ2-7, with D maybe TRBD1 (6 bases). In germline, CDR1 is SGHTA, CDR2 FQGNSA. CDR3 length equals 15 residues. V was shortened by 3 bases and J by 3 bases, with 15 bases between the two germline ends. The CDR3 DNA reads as TGTGCCAGCAGCTTGGGTACAGGGCGGATCTACGAGCAGTACTTC. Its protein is CASSLGTGRIYEQYF.

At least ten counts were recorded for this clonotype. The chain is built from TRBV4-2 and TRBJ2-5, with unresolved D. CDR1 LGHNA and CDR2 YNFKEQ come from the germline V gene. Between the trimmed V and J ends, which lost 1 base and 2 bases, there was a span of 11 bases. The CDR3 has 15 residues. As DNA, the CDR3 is TGTGCCAGCAGCCAAGGGCGACTGACGCAAGAGACCCAGTACTTC. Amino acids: CASSQGRLTQETQYF.

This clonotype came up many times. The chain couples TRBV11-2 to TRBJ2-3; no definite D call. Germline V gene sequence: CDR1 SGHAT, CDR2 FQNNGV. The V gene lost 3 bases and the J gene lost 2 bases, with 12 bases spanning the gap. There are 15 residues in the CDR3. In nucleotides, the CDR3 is TGTGCCAGCAGCTTTAGAGACTCTCTCACAGATACGCAGTATTTT. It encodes CASSFRDSLTDTQYF.

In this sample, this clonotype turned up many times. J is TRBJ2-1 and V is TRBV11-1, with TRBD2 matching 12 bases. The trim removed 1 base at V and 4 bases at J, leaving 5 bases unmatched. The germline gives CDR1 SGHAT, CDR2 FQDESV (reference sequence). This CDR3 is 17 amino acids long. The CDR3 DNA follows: TGTGCCAGCAGCTTAGGACTAGCGGGAGAATGGTACAATGAGCAGTTCTTC. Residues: CASSLGLAGEWYNEQFF.

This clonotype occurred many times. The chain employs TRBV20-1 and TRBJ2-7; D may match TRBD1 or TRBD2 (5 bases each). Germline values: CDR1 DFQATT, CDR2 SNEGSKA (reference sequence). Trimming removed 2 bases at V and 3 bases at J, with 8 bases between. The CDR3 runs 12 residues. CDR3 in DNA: TGCAGTGCTAGACTTGGGGGCTACGAGCAGTACTTC. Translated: CSARLGGYEQYF.

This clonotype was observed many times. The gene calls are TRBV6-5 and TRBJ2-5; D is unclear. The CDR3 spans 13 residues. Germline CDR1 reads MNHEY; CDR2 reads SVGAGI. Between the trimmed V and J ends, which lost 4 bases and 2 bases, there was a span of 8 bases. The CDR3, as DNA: TGTGCCAGCAGTTGGGGTATACAAGAGACCCAGTACTTC. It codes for CASSWGIQETQYF.

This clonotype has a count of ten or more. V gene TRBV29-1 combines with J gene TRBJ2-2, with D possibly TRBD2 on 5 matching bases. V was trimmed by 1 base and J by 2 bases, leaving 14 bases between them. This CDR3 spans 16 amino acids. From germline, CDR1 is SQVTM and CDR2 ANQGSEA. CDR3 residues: CSVEGVSSRNTGELFF. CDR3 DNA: TGCAGCGTTGAAGGAGTGTCTAGCCGCAACACCGGGGAGCTGTTTTTT.

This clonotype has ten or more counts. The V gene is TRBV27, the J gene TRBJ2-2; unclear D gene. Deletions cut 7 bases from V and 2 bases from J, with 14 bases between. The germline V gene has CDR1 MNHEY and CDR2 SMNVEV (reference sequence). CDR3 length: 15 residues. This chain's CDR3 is CASKPTRANTGELFF. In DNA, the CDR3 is TGTGCCAGCAAGCCAACCCGGGCCAACACCGGGGAGCTGTTTTTT.

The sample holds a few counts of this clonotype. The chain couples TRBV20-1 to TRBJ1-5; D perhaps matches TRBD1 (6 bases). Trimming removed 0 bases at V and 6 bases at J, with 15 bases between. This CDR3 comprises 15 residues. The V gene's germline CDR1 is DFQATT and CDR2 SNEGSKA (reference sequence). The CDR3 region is CSARDQGGIGQPQHF. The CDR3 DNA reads TGCAGTGCTAGAGATCAAGGGGGAATTGGTCAGCCCCAGCATTTT.

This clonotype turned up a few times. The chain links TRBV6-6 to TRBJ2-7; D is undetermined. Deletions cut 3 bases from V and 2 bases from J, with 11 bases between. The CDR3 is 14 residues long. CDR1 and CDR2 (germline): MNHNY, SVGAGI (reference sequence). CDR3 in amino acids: CASSYVGIAYEQYF. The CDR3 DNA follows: TGTGCCAGCAGTTATGTGGGGATCGCCTACGAGCAGTACTTC.

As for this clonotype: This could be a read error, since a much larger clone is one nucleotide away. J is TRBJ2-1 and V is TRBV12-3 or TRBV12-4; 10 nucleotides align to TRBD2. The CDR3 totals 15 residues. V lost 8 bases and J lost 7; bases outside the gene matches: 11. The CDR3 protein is CASDLAGVAHNEQFF. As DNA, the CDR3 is TGTGCCAGCGACCTAGCGGGAGTCGCTCATAATGAGCAGTTCTTC.

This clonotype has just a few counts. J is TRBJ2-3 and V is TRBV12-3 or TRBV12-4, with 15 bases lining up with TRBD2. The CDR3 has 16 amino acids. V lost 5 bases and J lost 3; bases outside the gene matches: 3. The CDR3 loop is CASSPGTSGRTDTQYF. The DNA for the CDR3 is TGTGCCAGCAGTCCAGGGACTAGCGGGAGGACAGATACGCAGTATTTT.

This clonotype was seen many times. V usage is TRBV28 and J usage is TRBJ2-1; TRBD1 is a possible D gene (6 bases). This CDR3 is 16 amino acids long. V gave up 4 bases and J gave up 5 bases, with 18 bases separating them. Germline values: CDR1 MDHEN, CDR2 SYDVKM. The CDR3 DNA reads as TGTGCCAGCAGTTCGACGGGCAGGGGTAAAGACAATGAGCAGTTCTTC. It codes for CASSSTGRGKDNEQFF. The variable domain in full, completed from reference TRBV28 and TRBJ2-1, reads DVKVTQSSRYLVKRTGEKVFLECVQDMDHENMFWYRQDPGLGLRLIYFSYDVKMKEKGDIPEGYSVSREKKERFSLILESASTNQTSMYLCASSSTGRGKDNEQFFGPGTRLTVL.

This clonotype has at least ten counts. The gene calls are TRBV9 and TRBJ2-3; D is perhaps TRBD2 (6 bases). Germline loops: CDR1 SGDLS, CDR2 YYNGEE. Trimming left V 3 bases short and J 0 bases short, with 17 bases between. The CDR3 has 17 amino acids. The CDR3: CASSGKTGVSSTDTQYF. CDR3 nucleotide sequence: TGTGCCAGCAGCGGGAAGACGGGGGTCTCTAGCACAGATACGCAGTATTTT.

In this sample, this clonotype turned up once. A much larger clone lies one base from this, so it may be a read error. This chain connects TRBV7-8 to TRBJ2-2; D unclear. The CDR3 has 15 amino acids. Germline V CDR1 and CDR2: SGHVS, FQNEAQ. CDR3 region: CACSSWTGNTGELFF. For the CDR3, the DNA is TGTGCCTGCAGCTCATGGACGGGGAACACCGGGGAGCTGTTTTTT.

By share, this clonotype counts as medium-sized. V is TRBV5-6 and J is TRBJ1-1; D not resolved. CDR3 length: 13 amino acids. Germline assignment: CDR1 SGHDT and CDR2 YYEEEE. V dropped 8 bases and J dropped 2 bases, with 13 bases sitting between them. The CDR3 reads CASWAPSNTEAFF. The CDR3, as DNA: TGTGCCAGTTGGGCCCCGTCCAACACTGAAGCTTTCTTT.

The CDR3 sequence is CASSAGLAGGIYNEQFF. Written as DNA, the CDR3 is TGTGCCAGCAGCGCCGGGTTGGCAGGGGGTATCTACAATGAGCAGTTCTTC. The chain has TRBV7-9 and TRBJ2-1; TRBD1 aligns across 7 bases. The CDR3 totals 17 residues. CDR1 and CDR2 (germline): SEHNR, FQNEAQ (reference sequence). Trimming removed 5 bases from V and 3 bases from J; junction bases left unmatched: 13.

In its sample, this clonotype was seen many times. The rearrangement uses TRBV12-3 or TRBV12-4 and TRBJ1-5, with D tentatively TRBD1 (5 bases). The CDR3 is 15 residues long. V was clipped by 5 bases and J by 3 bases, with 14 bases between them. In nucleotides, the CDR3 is TGTGCCAGCAGTCCAGGGCCACGGATCAATCAGCCCCAGCATTTT. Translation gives CASSPGPRINQPQHF.

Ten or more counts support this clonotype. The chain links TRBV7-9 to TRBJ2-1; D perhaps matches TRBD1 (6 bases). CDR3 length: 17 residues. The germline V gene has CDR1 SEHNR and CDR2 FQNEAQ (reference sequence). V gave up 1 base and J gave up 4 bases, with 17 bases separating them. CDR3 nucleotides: TGTGCCAGCAGCTTAGACAGGGTCGATGCCTTTTACAATGAGCAGTTCTTC. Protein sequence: CASSLDRVDAFYNEQFF.

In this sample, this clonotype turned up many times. The CDR3 DNA follows: TGTGCCAGCAGGAGCAGGGGGCGCTTGACCGGTGAGCAGTTCTTC. Translating it yields CASRSRGRLTGEQFF. This chain connects TRBV12-3 or TRBV12-4 to TRBJ2-1; 8 bases align to TRBD1. The CDR3 extends over 15 amino acids. The trim removed 6 bases at V and 9 bases at J, leaving 13 bases unmatched.

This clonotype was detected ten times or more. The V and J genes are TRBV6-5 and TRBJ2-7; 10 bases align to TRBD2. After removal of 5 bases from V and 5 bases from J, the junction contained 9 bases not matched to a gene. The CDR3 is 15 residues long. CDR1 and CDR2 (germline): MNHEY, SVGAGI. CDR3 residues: CASSIASGSSNEQYF. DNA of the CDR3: TGTGCCAGCAGTATAGCTAGCGGGAGTAGCAACGAGCAGTACTTC.

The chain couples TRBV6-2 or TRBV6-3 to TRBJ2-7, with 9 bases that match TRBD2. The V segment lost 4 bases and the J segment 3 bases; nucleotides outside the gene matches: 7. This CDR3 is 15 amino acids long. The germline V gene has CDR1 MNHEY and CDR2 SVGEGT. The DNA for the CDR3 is TGTGCCAGCAGTTCCTTCGCGGGAGGGGTCTACGAGCAGTACTTC. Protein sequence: CASSSFAGGVYEQYF.

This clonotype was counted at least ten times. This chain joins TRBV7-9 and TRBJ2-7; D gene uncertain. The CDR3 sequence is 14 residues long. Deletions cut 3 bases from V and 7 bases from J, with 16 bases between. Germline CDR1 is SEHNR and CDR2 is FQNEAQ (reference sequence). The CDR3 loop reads CASSLGQEVGEQYF. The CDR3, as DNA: TGTGCCAGCAGCTTGGGCCAAGAGGTGGGGGAGCAGTACTTC. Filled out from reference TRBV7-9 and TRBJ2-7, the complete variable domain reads DTGVSQNPRHKITKRGQNVTFRCDPISEHNRLYWYRQTLGQGPEFLTYFQNEAQLEKSRLLSDRFSAERPKGSFSTLEIQRTEQGDSAMYLCASSLGQEVGEQYFGPGTRLTVT.

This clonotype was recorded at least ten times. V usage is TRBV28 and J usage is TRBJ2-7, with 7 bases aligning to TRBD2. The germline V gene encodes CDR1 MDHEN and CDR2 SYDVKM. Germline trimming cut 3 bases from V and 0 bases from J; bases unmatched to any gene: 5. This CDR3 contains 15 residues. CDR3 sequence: CASSFGGSISYEQYF. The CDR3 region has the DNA TGTGCCAGCAGTTTCGGGGGGTCGATCTCCTACGAGCAGTACTTC.

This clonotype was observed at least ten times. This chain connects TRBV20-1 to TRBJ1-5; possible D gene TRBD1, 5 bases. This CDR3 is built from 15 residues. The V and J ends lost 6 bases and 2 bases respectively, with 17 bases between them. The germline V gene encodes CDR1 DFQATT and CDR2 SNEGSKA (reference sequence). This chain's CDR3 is CSAQDPNSRNQPQHF. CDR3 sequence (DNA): TGCAGTGCACAGGACCCTAATAGCCGCAATCAGCCCCAGCATTTT.

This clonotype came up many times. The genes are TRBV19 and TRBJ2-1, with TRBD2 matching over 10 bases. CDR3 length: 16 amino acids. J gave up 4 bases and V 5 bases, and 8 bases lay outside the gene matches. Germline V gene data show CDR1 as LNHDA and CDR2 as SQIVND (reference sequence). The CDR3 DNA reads TGTGCCAGTAGTCCCCGGACTAGCGGTACTTACAATGAGCAGTTCTTC. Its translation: CASSPRTSGTYNEQFF.

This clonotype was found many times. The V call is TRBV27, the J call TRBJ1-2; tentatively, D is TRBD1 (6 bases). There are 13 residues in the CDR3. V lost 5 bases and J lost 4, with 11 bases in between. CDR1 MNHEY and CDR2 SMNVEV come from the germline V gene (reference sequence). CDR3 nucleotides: TGTGCCAGCAGTCACGGACAGAGCTATGGCTACACCTTC. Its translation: CASSHGQSYGYTF.